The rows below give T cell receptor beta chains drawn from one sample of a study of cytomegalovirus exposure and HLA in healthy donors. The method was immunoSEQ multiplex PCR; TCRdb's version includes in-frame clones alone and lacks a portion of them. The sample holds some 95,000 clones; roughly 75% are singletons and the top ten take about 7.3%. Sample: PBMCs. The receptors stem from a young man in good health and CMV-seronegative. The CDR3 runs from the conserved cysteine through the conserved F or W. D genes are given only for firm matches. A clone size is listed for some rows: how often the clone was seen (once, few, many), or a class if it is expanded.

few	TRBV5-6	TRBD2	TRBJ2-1	TGTGCCAGCAGCTTCTCCCCAGCGGGGGGTGGTGAGCAGTTCTTC	CASSFSPAGGGEQFF
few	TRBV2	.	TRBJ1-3	TGTGCCAGCAGGGCCCAGGGATCTGGAAACACCATATATTTT	CASRAQGSGNTIYF
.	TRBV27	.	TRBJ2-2	TGTGCCAGCAGTTTATGGAAGGGAGGGACAGGGAACACCGGGGAGCTGTTTTTT	CASSLWKGGTGNTGELFF
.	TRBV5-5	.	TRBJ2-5	TGTGCCAGCAGCTCGTCGGGCGGGGGCCCGTTCCAAGAGACCCAGTACTTC	CASSSSGGGPFQETQYF
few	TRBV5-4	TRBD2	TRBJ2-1	TGTGCCAGCAGCTTGAATAGCGGGAGTTACAATGAGCAGTTCTTC	CASSLNSGSYNEQFF
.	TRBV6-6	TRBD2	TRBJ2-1	TGTGCCAGCAGGCTACTAGCGTCCAATGAGCAGTTCTTC	CASRLLASNEQFF
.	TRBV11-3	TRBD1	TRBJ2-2	TGTGCCAGCAGCTCCACAGGGGTGGGCACCGGGGAGCTGTTTTTT	CASSSTGVGTGELFF
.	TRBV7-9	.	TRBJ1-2	TGTGCCAGCAGCTTTGGAGGGGATAACTATGGCTACACCTTC	CASSFGGDNYGYTF
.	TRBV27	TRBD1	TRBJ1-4	TGTGCCAGCAGAAATAGACAGGGGGCGCGAGAAAAACTGTTTTTT	CASRNRQGAREKLFF
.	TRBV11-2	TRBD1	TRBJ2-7	TGTGCCAGCAGATATCGACAGGGCGGCACGGGAGAGCAGTACTTC	CASRYRQGGTGEQYF
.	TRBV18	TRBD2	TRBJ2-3	TGTGCCAGCTCACCAAGGACTAGTATTGATACGCAGTATTTT	CASSPRTSIDTQYF